The clone carrying this TCR beta chain was found many times. The investigators amplified TCR beta CDR3 regions from RNA transcripts. TCR CDR3 underwent first-round RT-PCR with the HTBI primer set. A single record per CDR3 protein comes from TCRdb applying MiXCR to the multiplex PCR reads. The sample comprises about 690,000 distinct CDR3 sequences, roughly 17% of which are singletons, and around 15% rests with the top ten. V trimming: 6 bases; J trimming: 3 bases; junction bases outside the gene matches: 8. Germline V gene data show CDR1 as MDHEN and CDR2 as SYDVKM. The CDR3 is made up of 14 amino acids. The sample is drawn from a study of T cells in Graves' hyperthyroidism and ophthalmopathy.

This chain joins TRBV28 and TRBJ2-7; 7 positions match TRBD2. Input material: blood. This clonotype was sampled from a man aged 50-60 years with Graves' hyperthyroidism. The CDR3: CASSPPGRGYEQYF. CDR3 bases: TGTGCCAGCAGCCCCCCAGGGAGGGGCTACGAGCAGTACTTC.